The rows below give T cell receptor beta chains drawn from one sample of a study of beta chain features in type 1 diabetes. Clones were read by immunoSEQ multiplex PCR, and TCRdb kept only the in-frame ones, dropping some. The table lists approximately 250,000 clones, 9.6% of them singletons. The material sequenced was naive CD4+ T cells from blood. These receptors originate from a young woman in good health. Each CDR3 is given with its conserved first and last residue. The order of the fields is V gene, D gene, clone size, J gene, CDR3 protein, CDR3 DNA. A D gene is named only where the DNA matches it firmly. Size tells how often a clone was seen (once, few, many) or the class of an expanded clone, and some rows leave it out.

TRBV6-6	NA	few	TRBJ2-5	CASGLRGETQYF	TGTGCCAGCGGACTCCGAGGAGAGACCCAGTACTTC
TRBV6-5	NA	few	TRBJ2-5	CASSYGRAGATETQYF	TGTGCCAGCAGTTATGGGCGGGCAGGGGCCACAGAGACCCAGTACTTC
TRBV5-1	NA	NA	TRBJ1-1	CASSLTNTEAFF	TGCGCCAGCAGCTTGACAAACACTGAAGCTTTCTTT
TRBV6-1	NA	few	TRBJ1-1	CASRTVNTEAFF	TGTGCCAGCAGGACAGTTAACACTGAAGCTTTCTTT
TRBV7-9	NA	NA	TRBJ1-2	CASSDTGLPNYGYTF	TGTGCCAGCAGCGACACAGGGCTCCCTAACTATGGCTACACCTTC
TRBV30	NA	few	TRBJ2-2	CAWSAPGTHTGELFF	TGTGCCTGGAGTGCCCCCGGGACACACACCGGGGAGCTGTTTTTT
TRBV2	TRBD1	NA	TRBJ2-7	CASSGRTGPGEQYF	TGTGCCAGCAGTGGTAGGACAGGTCCTGGCGAGCAGTACTTC
TRBV4-1	TRBD2	few	TRBJ2-5	CASSQSGGGARETQYF	TGCGCCAGCAGCCAGTCTGGCGGGGGGGCCCGAGAGACCCAGTACTTC
TRBV18	TRBD1	NA	TRBJ2-7	CASSPTGQGEQYF	TGTGCCAGCTCACCGACAGGACAGGGCGAGCAGTACTTC
TRBV11-1	NA	NA	TRBJ2-1	CASSLAGGVWNEQFF	TGTGCCAGCAGCTTAGCAGGGGGAGTCTGGAATGAGCAGTTCTTC
TRBV27	TRBD2	NA	TRBJ2-7	CASSPLAGGPGEQYF	TGTGCCAGCAGTCCACTAGCGGGAGGGCCAGGCGAGCAGTACTTC
TRBV25-1	NA	NA	TRBJ1-5	CASSASRTVGQPQHF	TGTGCCAGCAGTGCCTCGAGGACAGTCGGTCAGCCCCAGCATTTT
TRBV6-6	NA	NA	TRBJ1-1	CASSRSNTEAFF	TGTGCCAGCAGTCGGTCGAACACTGAAGCTTTCTTT
TRBV6-1	TRBD1	few	TRBJ2-5	CASRNLDREGETQYF	TGTGCCAGCAGAAACCTGGACAGGGAAGGAGAGACCCAGTACTTC